These 3 T cell receptor beta chains were all obtained from the same sample, sequenced in a study of blood T cell repertoires in COVID-19. The repertoire was sequenced with immunoSEQ multiplex PCR; TCRdb's copy has only in-frame clones and lacks some. The table shows 250,000 to 350,000 clones, with 75% to 90% occurring only once. Sequencing was done on a sample of peripheral blood. These receptor sequences come from a man under 40 with acute or convalescent COVID-19.

The chain recombines TRBV2 with TRBJ2-1; the D is unclear. V lost 10 bases and J lost 15, with 22 bases in between. CDR1 and CDR2 from the germline V gene are SNHLY and FYNNEI. This CDR3 region has 12 residues. For the CDR3, the DNA is TGTGCCACGCTAGATGTGGCCCTAACCCCGTTCTTC. Its protein is CATLDVALTPFF. Together with reference TRBV2 and TRBJ2-1, the CDR3 gives the full variable domain: EPEVTQTPSHQVTQMGQEVILRCVPISNHLYFYWYRQILGQKVEFLVSFYNNEISEKSEIFDDQFSVERPDGSNFTLKIRSTKLEDSAMYFCATLDVALTPFFGPGTRLTVL.

The chain couples TRBV5-1 to TRBJ2-7; 10 bases are shared with TRBD2. The germline V gene has CDR1 SGHRS and CDR2 YFSETQ. The CDR3 is 16 amino acids. V gave up 0 bases and J gave up 4 bases; unmatched junction bases: 7. CDR3 coding DNA: TGCGCCAGCAGCTTGGGAGTAGCGGGAGGATCATACGAGCAGTACTTC. It yields the protein CASSLGVAGGSYEQYF.

This chain joins TRBV4-1 and TRBJ1-2; 7 bases are a match to TRBD1. The CDR3 is 16 amino acids. Per germline, CDR1 MGHRA and CDR2 YSYEKL. Trimming removed 6 bases from V and 0 bases from J; junction bases left unmatched: 10. The CDR3 loop is CASSLGTAPPNYGYTF. DNA of the CDR3: TGCGCCAGCAGTCTCGGGACAGCGCCTCCTAACTATGGCTACACCTTC.